This T cell receptor beta chain was obtained from a study of PD-1 and CTLA-4 blockade in melanoma. V was clipped by 5 bases and J by 10 bases, with 11 bases between them. The CDR3 runs to 11 residues. Germline CDR1 and CDR2: MDHEN and SYDVKM. Assay: immunoSEQ multiplex PCR; the TCRdb copy retains only in-frame clones and omits some. The sample carries more than 25,000 clones, around 90% recorded once. This chain uses TRBV28 with TRBJ1-2; no clear D gene. This TCR was sampled from a human donor with melanoma. The sequencing here drew on CD8+ T cells from peripheral blood, taken before anti-PD-1 treatment. The CDR3 bases are TGTGCCAGCAGTCGCCGGGAAGACTACACCTTC. Its translation: CASSRREDYTF.